The rows below give T cell receptor beta chains drawn from one sample of a study of radiation and T cells in renal cell carcinoma. Generated by immunoSEQ multiplex PCR, the TCRdb table keeps only in-frame clones and is missing some. The sample yields tens of thousands of clones, roughly 72% seen once. The material sequenced was blood, taken from a patient whose treatment included radiotherapy and nephrectomy. The receptors derive from a man between 60 and 70 years old with renal cell carcinoma. CDR3s leave out the opening cysteine and the closing phenylalanine or tryptophan. A row's size may be missing; if present it is once, few, many or a size class.

V: TRBV6-1
size: -
J: TRBJ2-3
CDR3: ASRPLEQRTDTQY

V: TRBV29-1
size: few
J: TRBJ2-1
CDR3: SVEMEWNEQF

V: TRBV6-5
size: -
J: TRBJ1-2
CDR3: ASSTSPAGTYGYT

V: TRBV19
size: -
J: TRBJ2-7
CDR3: ASSIAEAYEQY

V: TRBV30
size: -
J: TRBJ1-2
CDR3: AWSFQGSNYGYT

V: TRBV27
size: -
J: TRBJ1-1
CDR3: ASSQKQGASEAF

V: TRBV30
size: -
J: TRBJ2-1
CDR3: AWRAGRRFGQF

V: TRBV29-1
size: -
J: TRBJ2-3
CDR3: SVGTSGSTDTQY

V: TRBV27
size: few
J: TRBJ1-5
CDR3: ASSLFSAAVGNQPQH

V: TRBV18
size: -
J: TRBJ1-4
CDR3: ASSLWGQQATNEKLF

V: TRBV5-1
size: few
J: TRBJ1-2
CDR3: ATATGGAENYGYT

V: TRBV6-5
size: -
J: TRBJ1-2
CDR3: ASSYSGGVYGYT

V: TRBV29-1
size: few
J: TRBJ1-1
CDR3: SVRHSGTEAF

V: TRBV19
size: once
J: TRBJ1-4
CDR3: ASSIQGNFEKLF

V: TRBV5-1
size: few
J: TRBJ1-5
CDR3: ASSLALDQPQH

V: TRBV4-2
size: -
J: TRBJ2-3
CDR3: ASSQEGQGASDTQY

V: TRBV12-5
size: -
J: TRBJ2-5
CDR3: ASGLGLAGASATQY

V: TRBV9
size: -
J: TRBJ2-3
CDR3: ASSPLETDTQY

V: TRBV11-2
size: -
J: TRBJ2-1
CDR3: ASSFGTAGSAEQF

V: TRBV29-1
size: few
J: TRBJ1-2
CDR3: SVDWDRVGYT

V: TRBV7-9
size: few
J: TRBJ1-5
CDR3: ASSFGGQDNQPQH

V: TRBV28
size: -
J: TRBJ1-2
CDR3: ASSLNGYT

V: TRBV2
size: -
J: TRBJ1-2
CDR3: ASSVGQDYGYT

V: TRBV2
size: -
J: TRBJ2-5
CDR3: ASSEELLFQETQY

V: TRBV29-1
size: -
J: TRBJ2-1
CDR3: SVDERISSYNEQF

V: TRBV19
size: -
J: TRBJ1-2
CDR3: ASSTVTGPTVYGYT

V: TRBV7-2
size: -
J: TRBJ1-1
CDR3: ASSLKGSGTEAF

V: TRBV25-1
size: once
J: TRBJ2-2
CDR3: ASSEHGEGVTGELF

V: TRBV27
size: -
J: TRBJ1-1
CDR3: ASSPSLREGDTEAF

V: TRBV4-2
size: -
J: TRBJ2-5
CDR3: ASSPDGREGRAQY

V: TRBV5-4
size: -
J: TRBJ2-5
CDR3: ASSFYGASQETQY

V: TRBV7-6
size: -
J: TRBJ2-3
CDR3: ASSSRLAGDTQY

V: TRBV6-6
size: -
J: TRBJ1-1
CDR3: ASTETTEAF

V: TRBV7-2
size: -
J: TRBJ1-2
CDR3: ASSLSGGTGANYGYT

V: TRBV18
size: -
J: TRBJ1-2
CDR3: ASSRLEGNGYT

V: TRBV11-1
size: few
J: TRBJ2-1
CDR3: ASCPSGRANEQF

V: TRBV5-1
size: -
J: TRBJ1-1
CDR3: ASSGGTGGTEAF

V: TRBV28
size: -
J: TRBJ1-3
CDR3: ASNLGDRGSGNTIY

V: TRBV10-3
size: -
J: TRBJ1-1
CDR3: AISGTGKNTEAF

V: TRBV14
size: -
J: -
CDR3: ASSQGRRATYEQY

V: TRBV6-5
size: medium-sized
J: TRBJ2-4
CDR3: ASSYGLEKNIQY

V: TRBV7-7
size: -
J: TRBJ2-5
CDR3: ASSKGLARDGETQY

V: TRBV29-1
size: -
J: TRBJ1-1
CDR3: SVEGGLVGTGAF

V: TRBV7-2
size: -
J: TRBJ2-3
CDR3: AIPLRRFASTDTQY

V: TRBV9
size: -
J: TRBJ2-3
CDR3: ASSAAMGRLRTDTQY

V: TRBV9
size: -
J: TRBJ2-7
CDR3: ASSPQGLYEQY

V: TRBV7-7
size: -
J: TRBJ2-3
CDR3: ASSKSTGGASTDTQY

V: TRBV9
size: -
J: TRBJ2-3
CDR3: ASSVDPAGPFTDTQY

V: TRBV2
size: -
J: TRBJ2-1
CDR3: ASTPYNEQF

V: TRBV6-5
size: few
J: TRBJ1-2
CDR3: ASSYAGLYGYT

V: TRBV14
size: -
J: TRBJ1-3
CDR3: ASSRQGVRNTIY

V: TRBV2
size: few
J: TRBJ2-1
CDR3: ASSVGRLYNEQF

V: TRBV12-5
size: -
J: TRBJ2-3
CDR3: ASGRDSHTDTQY